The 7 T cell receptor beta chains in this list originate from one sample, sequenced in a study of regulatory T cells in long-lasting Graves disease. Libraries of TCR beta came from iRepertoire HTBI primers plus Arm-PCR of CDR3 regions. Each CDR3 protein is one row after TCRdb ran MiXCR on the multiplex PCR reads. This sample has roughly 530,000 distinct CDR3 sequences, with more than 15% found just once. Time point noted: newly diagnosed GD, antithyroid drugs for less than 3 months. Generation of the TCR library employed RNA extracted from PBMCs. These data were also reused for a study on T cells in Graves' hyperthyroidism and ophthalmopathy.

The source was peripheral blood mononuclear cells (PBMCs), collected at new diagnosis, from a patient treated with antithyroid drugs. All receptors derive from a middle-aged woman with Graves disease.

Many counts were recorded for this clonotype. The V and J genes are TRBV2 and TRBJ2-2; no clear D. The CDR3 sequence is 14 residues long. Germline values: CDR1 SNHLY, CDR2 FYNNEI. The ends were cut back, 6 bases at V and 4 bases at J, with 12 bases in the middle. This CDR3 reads CASSPASGTGELFF. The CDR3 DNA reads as TGTGCCAGCAGCCCAGCCTCAGGCACCGGGGAGCTGTTTTTT.

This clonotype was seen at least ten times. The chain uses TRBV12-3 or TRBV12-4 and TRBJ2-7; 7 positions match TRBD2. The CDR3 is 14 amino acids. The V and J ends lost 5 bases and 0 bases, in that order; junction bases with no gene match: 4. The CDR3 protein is CASSPSGSSYEQYF. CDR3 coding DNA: TGTGCCAGCAGTCCTAGCGGCAGCTCCTACGAGCAGTACTTC.

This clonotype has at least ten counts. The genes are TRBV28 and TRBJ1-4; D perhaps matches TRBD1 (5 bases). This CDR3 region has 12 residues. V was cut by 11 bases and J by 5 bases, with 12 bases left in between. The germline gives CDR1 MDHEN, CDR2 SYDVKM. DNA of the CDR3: TGTGCCGTGGGACGGATCAATGAAAAACTGTTTTTT. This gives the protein CAVGRINEKLFF.

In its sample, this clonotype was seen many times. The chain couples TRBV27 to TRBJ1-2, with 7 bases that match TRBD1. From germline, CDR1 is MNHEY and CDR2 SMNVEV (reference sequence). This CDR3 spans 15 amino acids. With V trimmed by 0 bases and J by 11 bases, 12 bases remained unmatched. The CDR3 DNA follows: TGTGCCAGCAGTTTATCGTATTTTGGACAGGAGGGATACACCTTC. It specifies CASSLSYFGQEGYTF.

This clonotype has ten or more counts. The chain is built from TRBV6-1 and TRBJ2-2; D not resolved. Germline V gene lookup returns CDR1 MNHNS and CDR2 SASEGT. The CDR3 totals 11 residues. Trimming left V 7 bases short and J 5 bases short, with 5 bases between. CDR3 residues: CASTRTGELFF. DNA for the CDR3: TGTGCCAGCACCAGGACCGGGGAGCTGTTTTTT.

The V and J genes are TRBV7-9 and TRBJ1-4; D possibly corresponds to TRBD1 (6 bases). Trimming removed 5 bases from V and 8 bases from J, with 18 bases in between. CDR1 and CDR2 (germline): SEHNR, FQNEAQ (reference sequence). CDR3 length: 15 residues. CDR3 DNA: TGTGCCAGCAGCCTTCGACAGGTGGCGGAGGAAAAACTGTTTTTT. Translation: CASSLRQVAEEKLFF.

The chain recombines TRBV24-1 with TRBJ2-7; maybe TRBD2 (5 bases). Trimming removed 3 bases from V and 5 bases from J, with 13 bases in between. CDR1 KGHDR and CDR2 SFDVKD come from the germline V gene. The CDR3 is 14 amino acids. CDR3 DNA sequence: TGTGCCACCAGTGATCCTACTAGAATCCACGAGCAGTACTTC. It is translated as CATSDPTRIHEQYF.